A single sample gave rise to the 21 T cell receptor beta chains below, sequenced in a study of blood T cell repertoires in COVID-19. The method was immunoSEQ multiplex PCR; TCRdb's version includes in-frame clones alone and lacks a portion of them. The sample holds 60,000 to 85,000 clones, more than 85% seen once. Sample: peripheral blood. These receptors were obtained from a man aged 35-49 years with COVID-19, enrolled during active disease.

The rearrangement joins TRBV28 to TRBJ1-4; D call uncertain. Germline V CDR1 and CDR2: MDHEN, SYDVKM. CDR3 size: 14 residues. The V end was cut by 3 bases, the J end by 5 bases, with 10 bases between. DNA of the CDR3: TGTGCCAGCAGTTTCGGGGATAGAAATGAAAAACTGTTTTTT. This gives the protein CASSFGDRNEKLFF. The complete variable domain, with remaining parts taken from reference TRBV28 and TRBJ1-4, reads DVKVTQSSRYLVKRTGEKVFLECVQDMDHENMFWYRQDPGLGLRLIYFSYDVKMKEKGDIPEGYSVSREKKERFSLILESASTNQTSMYLCASSFGDRNEKLFFGSGTQLSVL.

The chain joins TRBV4-2 to TRBJ2-2; 8 bases match TRBD1. Germline V gives CDR1 LGHNA, CDR2 YNFKEQ. V was pared by 0 bases and J by 3 bases, with 6 bases of the junction left unmatched. CDR3 length: 17 amino acids. CDR3 in DNA: TGTGCCAGCAGCCAAGACTCAGGGGGCTCTCACACCGGGGAGCTGTTTTTT. Translating it yields CASSQDSGGSHTGELFF.

J is TRBJ1-6 and V is TRBV10-3, with TRBD1 identical over 9 bases. The germline V gene encodes CDR1 ENHRY and CDR2 SYGVKD. CDR3 length: 15 residues. The V gene end was trimmed by 8 bases and the J gene end by 7 bases; junction bases not matched to a gene: 9. The CDR3 reads CAISSGTGLNSPLHF. Written as DNA, the CDR3 is TGTGCCATCTCCTCCGGGACAGGGTTAAATTCACCCCTCCACTTT.

V and J are TRBV19 and TRBJ2-4; TRBD2 is a possible D gene (7 bases). The V gene lost 3 bases and the J gene lost 5 bases, with 23 bases spanning the gap. This CDR3 contains 18 residues. Per germline, CDR1 LNHDA and CDR2 SQIVND (reference sequence). CDR3 protein: CASSILSVWEGVENIQYF. The CDR3 nucleotides read TGTGCCAGTAGTATCCTATCGGTCTGGGAGGGGGTCGAAAACATTCAGTACTTC. The full variable domain, completed using reference TRBV19 and TRBJ2-4, is DGGITQSPKYLFRKEGQNVTLSCEQNLNHDAMYWYRQDPGQGLRLIYYSQIVNDFQKGDIAEGYSVSREKKESFPLTVTSAQKNPTAFYLCASSILSVWEGVENIQYFGAGTRLSVL.

V usage is TRBV25-1 and J usage is TRBJ1-3, with D possibly being TRBD1 (6 bases). CDR1 and CDR2 from the germline V gene are MGHDK and SYGVNS. The CDR3 sequence is 13 residues long. Trimming shortened V by 3 bases and J by 8 bases, and 11 bases separated the two germline ends. As DNA, the CDR3 is TGTGCCAGCAGTGAGGGGGGGCGGGACACCATATATTTT. Translated: CASSEGGRDTIYF. The full variable domain, rest sourced from reference TRBV25-1 and TRBJ1-3, is EADIYQTPRYLVIGTGKKITLECSQTMGHDKMYWYQQDPGMELHLIHYSYGVNSTEKGDLSSESTVSRIRTEHFPLTLESARPSHTSQYLCASSEGGRDTIYFGEGSWLTVV.

The genes are TRBV28 and TRBJ1-3; D may be TRBD1 (5 bases). Trimming took off 6 bases at V and 0 bases at J, with 15 bases between the two ends. Germline lookup yields CDR1 MDHEN and CDR2 SYDVKM. This CDR3 comprises 16 residues. CDR3: CASSEGGAASGNTIYF. The CDR3, as DNA: TGTGCCAGCAGCGAAGGTGGGGCAGCCTCTGGAAACACCATATATTTT. Full variable domain (rest looked up from reference TRBV28 and TRBJ1-3): DVKVTQSSRYLVKRTGEKVFLECVQDMDHENMFWYRQDPGLGLRLIYFSYDVKMKEKGDIPEGYSVSREKKERFSLILESASTNQTSMYLCASSEGGAASGNTIYFGEGSWLTVV.

This chain joins TRBV5-1 and TRBJ1-4; 9 bases map to TRBD1. Trimming cost V 4 bases and J 0 bases; bases outside gene matches: 7. From germline, CDR1 is SGHRS and CDR2 YFSETQ. The CDR3 has 17 residues. CDR3 residues: CASSGTGGAPTNEKLFF. The CDR3 nucleotides read TGCGCCAGCAGCGGCACAGGGGGCGCGCCAACTAATGAAAAACTGTTTTTT.

The gene calls are TRBV12-3 or TRBV12-4 and TRBJ1-4; D gene ambiguous. Trimming left V 4 bases short and J 9 bases short, with 12 bases between. This CDR3 is built from 13 residues. The CDR3 here is CASSSGNQQKLFF. For the CDR3, the DNA is TGTGCCAGCAGTTCGGGTAACCAGCAAAAACTGTTTTTT.

This chain connects TRBV6-5 to TRBJ2-7; 9 bases are shared with TRBD2. J lost 3 bases, V lost 0 bases, and 6 bases had no gene match. CDR1 is MNHEY and CDR2 is SVGAGI in the germline V gene. The CDR3 extends over 16 amino acids. The CDR3 region is CASSYSARGGVYEQYF. As DNA, the CDR3 is TGTGCCAGCAGTTACTCTGCGCGCGGGGGGGTCTACGAGCAGTACTTC.

CDR3 sequence reads: CASTSAQGGGSVEQYF. In DNA, the CDR3 is TGTGCCAGCACCTCGGCCCAGGGAGGGGGAAGTGTCGAGCAGTACTTC. This sequence joins TRBV28 and TRBJ2-7; possibly TRBD2 for D (7 bases). The CDR3 is 16 amino acids. Trimming took off 7 bases at V and 6 bases at J, with 25 bases between the two ends. Germline V gives CDR1 MDHEN, CDR2 SYDVKM. Using reference TRBV28 and TRBJ2-7 for the parts outside the CDR3, the full variable domain is DVKVTQSSRYLVKRTGEKVFLECVQDMDHENMFWYRQDPGLGLRLIYFSYDVKMKEKGDIPEGYSVSREKKERFSLILESASTNQTSMYLCASTSAQGGGSVEQYFGPGTRLTVT.

V and J are TRBV7-9 and TRBJ2-2, with 11 bases that match TRBD2. V lost 1 base to trimming and J lost 7 bases; unmatched junction nucleotides: 2. Germline assignment: CDR1 SEHNR and CDR2 FQNEAQ (reference sequence). The CDR3 runs 15 residues. CDR3 sequence (DNA): TGTGCCAGCAGCTTAGGAGGGACTAGCGGCGGGGAGCTGTTTTTT. Amino acids: CASSLGGTSGGELFF.

The chain uses TRBV2 and TRBJ1-5; unclear D gene. The CDR3 spans 14 residues. CDR1 is SNHLY, CDR2 FYNNEI, per germline. Trimming shortened V by 1 base and J by 0 bases, and 4 bases separated the two germline ends. This chain's CDR3 is CASSEVNSNQPQHF. The CDR3 DNA reads TGTGCCAGCAGTGAAGTAAATAGCAATCAGCCCCAGCATTTT.

This clone came up once. This sequence joins TRBV4-1 and TRBJ1-6; 7 nucleotides align to TRBD1. There are 17 residues in the CDR3. Germline-derived CDR1 and CDR2 are MGHRA and YSYEKL. The V segment lost 4 bases and the J segment 0 bases; nucleotides outside the gene matches: 6. For the CDR3, the DNA is TGCGCCAGCAGCCGGGACAGCGAGAGCTCCTATAATTCACCCCTCCACTTT. It specifies CASSRDSESSYNSPLHF.

The V and J genes are TRBV7-9 and TRBJ2-1; 8 nucleotides match TRBD2. Germline V gives CDR1 SEHNR, CDR2 FQNEAQ (reference sequence). This CDR3 is 12 amino acids long. Trimming took 5 bases from V and 8 from J; bases not matched to a gene: 2. CDR3 sequence: CASSREGYEQFF. CDR3 bases: TGTGCCAGCAGCCGGGAGGGGTATGAGCAGTTCTTC.

V usage is TRBV5-1 and J usage is TRBJ2-3, with D tentatively TRBD2 (6 bases). Germline CDR1 reads SGHRS; CDR2 reads YFSETQ. The CDR3 runs 15 residues. V was pared by 4 bases and J by 0 bases, with 12 bases between. CDR3 in DNA: TGCGCCAGCAGCGTAGATGGGACTAGCACAGATACGCAGTATTTT. Amino acid sequence: CASSVDGTSTDTQYF.

This clone appeared once. CDR3 DNA sequence: TGTGCCAGCAGTCCCTCGCCAGCCTACGAGCAGTACTTC. Its protein is CASSPSPAYEQYF. The chain combines TRBV28 with TRBJ2-7; D unclear. The germline V gene has CDR1 MDHEN and CDR2 SYDVKM. V lost 5 bases, J lost 2 bases, and 10 bases lay in between. CDR3 length: 13 residues.

The chain links TRBV6-5 to TRBJ2-7; 8 bases line up with TRBD1. Looked up from germline, CDR1 is MNHEY and CDR2 is SVGAGI. CDR3 length equals 13 residues. The trim removed 6 bases at V and 6 bases at J, leaving 7 bases unmatched. The CDR3 sequence: CASSPGQGGEQYF. DNA for the CDR3: TGTGCCAGCAGCCCCGGACAGGGAGGCGAGCAGTACTTC.

This chain uses TRBV5-1 with TRBJ2-7; TRBD1 might be the D (6 bases). V was shortened by 3 bases and J by 0 bases, with 13 bases between the two germline ends. The germline CDR1 and CDR2 sequences are SGHRS and YFSETQ. CDR3 size: 15 residues. The CDR3 DNA reads as TGCGCCAGCAGCTCCACAGGGAAGAGCTCCTACGAGCAGTACTTC. Translation gives CASSSTGKSSYEQYF.

CDR3 sequence: CASKQGPADTQYF. The DNA of the CDR3 is TGTGCCAGCAAACAGGGACCTGCAGATACGCAGTATTTT. The V call is TRBV12-3 or TRBV12-4, the J call TRBJ2-3; D may be TRBD1 (6 bases). Trimming took off 7 bases at V and 4 bases at J, with 12 bases between the two ends. This CDR3 contains 13 residues.

The chain uses TRBV7-4 and TRBJ1-4, with 8 bases fitting TRBD1. Germline trimming cut 5 bases from V and 4 bases from J; bases unmatched to any gene: 6. The CDR3 is 15 amino acids. From germline, CDR1 is SGHVT and CDR2 SQSDAQ. The CDR3 bases are TGTGCCAGCAGCCCAATCAGGGGGCGTAATGAAAAACTGTTTTTT. Its translation is CASSPIRGRNEKLFF.

The rearrangement joins TRBV29-1 to TRBJ1-2; D unresolved. The length of the CDR3 is 12 residues. CDR1 is SQVTM, CDR2 ANQGSEA, per germline. For the CDR3, the DNA is TGCCCCGAAGAGGGAGACGTCTATGGCTACACCTTC. Protein sequence: CPEEGDVYGYTF.